One sample yielded the 17 T cell receptor beta chains listed below, sequenced in a study of blood T cell repertoires in COVID-19. Generated by immunoSEQ multiplex PCR, the TCRdb table keeps only in-frame clones and is missing some. This sample carries approximately 490,000 clones, roughly nine tenths of them seen once, and the ten largest clones take 7% to 10%. The specimen was PBMCs or T cells enriched from blood (not recorded which). These receptors were taken from a woman aged 55-69 years who had recovered from COVID-19.

The V gene is TRBV5-4, the J gene TRBJ2-1; 7 bases agree with TRBD1. The CDR3 covers 15 residues. CDR1 and CDR2 (germline): SGHNT, YYREEE (reference sequence). V shed 5 bases, J shed 0 bases, and the junction held 5 bases outside the gene matches. The CDR3: CASRVDRSSYNEQFF. The CDR3 DNA follows: TGTGCCAGCAGGGTGGACAGGAGCTCCTACAATGAGCAGTTCTTC.

This chain uses TRBV2 with TRBJ1-3; 7 nucleotides agree with TRBD1. J was trimmed by 3 bases and V by 11 bases; bases with no gene match: 10. CDR1 and CDR2 from the germline V gene are SNHLY and FYNNEI. The CDR3 consists of 14 residues. The CDR3 spells CAVPSGGGGNTIYF. The CDR3 coding sequence is TGTGCCGTCCCTTCAGGGGGAGGTGGAAACACCATATATTTT.

This clone was found a few times. V and J are TRBV7-2 and TRBJ1-3; TRBD1 is a possible D gene (6 bases). This CDR3 has 16 residues. Germline CDR1 is SGHTA and CDR2 is FQGNSA. V was clipped by 7 bases and J by 0 bases, with 16 bases between them. The CDR3 loop is CASTMWGPASGNTIYF. In DNA, the CDR3 is TGTGCCAGCACTATGTGGGGGCCCGCCTCTGGAAACACCATATATTTT.

V and J are TRBV7-9 and TRBJ2-5; no clear D gene. Germline values: CDR1 SEHNR, CDR2 FQNEAQ (reference sequence). Trimming took off 3 bases at V and 1 base at J, with 12 bases between the two ends. This CDR3 comprises 15 residues. CDR3: CASSFLHSSQETQYF. CDR3 nucleotides: TGTGCCAGCAGCTTTCTCCACAGTAGCCAAGAGACCCAGTACTTC.

V usage is TRBV3-1 (or the pseudogene TRBV3-2) and J usage is TRBJ1-1, with 8 nucleotides matching TRBD1. Per the germline V gene, CDR1 is LGHDT and CDR2 is YNNKEL (reference sequence). The CDR3 contains 17 residues. The ends lost 1 base at V and 1 base at J; junction bases unmatched: 8. The CDR3 DNA is TGTGCCAGCAGCCAAGGGGGCTTGGGGACAGGGAACACTGAAGCTTTCTTT. Protein product: CASSQGGLGTGNTEAFF.

This clone appeared a single time. The chain joins TRBV12-3 or TRBV12-4 to TRBJ2-5, with D possibly TRBD1 on 5 matching bases. CDR3 length: 13 residues. Trimming took off 1 base at V and 2 bases at J, with 5 bases between the two ends. The CDR3 nucleotides read TGTGCCAGCAGTTTAGGACAGCAAGAGACCCAGTACTTC. Translation: CASSLGQQETQYF.

The J gene is TRBJ2-2, the V gene TRBV5-1; TRBD1 matches 9 bases. After removal of 7 bases from V and 4 bases from J, the junction contained 8 bases not matched to a gene. Germline V gene sequence: CDR1 SGHRS, CDR2 YFSETQ. CDR3 length equals 15 residues. Here the CDR3 DNA reads TGCGCCAGCCGCGCCGGGACAGGGCTCACCGGGGAGCTGTTTTTT. Protein product: CASRAGTGLTGELFF.

The chain is built from TRBV14 and TRBJ2-5; 13 bases map to TRBD2. This CDR3 has 16 amino acids. CDR1 is SGHDN, CDR2 FVKESK, per germline. The trim removed 4 bases at V and 4 bases at J, leaving 6 bases unmatched. CDR3 in amino acids: CASSPGLAGVLETQYF. In DNA form, the CDR3 reads TGTGCCAGCAGCCCCGGACTAGCGGGGGTTTTAGAGACCCAGTACTTC. Filled out from reference TRBV14 and TRBJ2-5, the complete variable domain reads EAGVTQFPSHSVIEKGQTVTLRCDPISGHDNLYWYRRVMGKEIKFLLHFVKESKQDESGMPNNRFLAERTGGTYSTLKVQPAELEDSGVYFCASSPGLAGVLETQYFGPGTRLLVL.

DNA for the CDR3: TGTGCCAGCAGTTTTGGGTCGGGAGGGGAGCTGTTTTTT. Translated: CASSFGSGGELFF. This sequence joins TRBV12-3 or TRBV12-4 and TRBJ2-2; D perhaps matches TRBD2 (5 bases). The CDR3 totals 13 residues. V lost 3 bases, J lost 8 bases, and 10 bases lay in between.

This clone was counted a few times. The chain joins TRBV7-9 to TRBJ1-1; D call uncertain. In germline, CDR1 is SEHNR, CDR2 FQNEAQ (reference sequence). The CDR3 extends over 14 amino acids. V lost 5 bases, J lost 0 bases, and 10 bases lay in between. CDR3 coding DNA: TGTGCCAGCAGCCCCTTCCCTGTGAACACTGAAGCTTTCTTT. This codes for CASSPFPVNTEAFF.

J is TRBJ1-2 and V is TRBV19; TRBD1 agrees at 7 bases. V lost 3 bases, J lost 0 bases, and 13 bases stayed unmatched. Per germline, CDR1 LNHDA and CDR2 SQIVND (reference sequence). This CDR3 has 18 amino acids. CDR3 in amino acids: CASSILRWTGLTNYGYTF. CDR3 in DNA: TGTGCCAGTAGTATTTTGCGATGGACAGGACTTACTAACTATGGCTACACCTTC.

The chain combines TRBV12-3 or TRBV12-4 with TRBJ1-3; D is ambiguous. The CDR3 contains 13 residues. Trimming took off 6 bases at V and 2 bases at J, with 8 bases between the two ends. CDR3 region: CASSPQAGNTIYF. The CDR3 coding sequence is TGTGCCAGCAGCCCGCAGGCTGGAAACACCATATATTTT.

The V call is TRBV10-3, the J call TRBJ1-6; no definite D call. Germline CDR1 and CDR2: ENHRY and SYGVKD. The V and J ends lost 3 bases and 6 bases respectively, with 6 bases between them. This CDR3 has 13 residues. The CDR3 is CAISDAVNSPLHF. CDR3 in DNA: TGTGCCATCAGTGACGCAGTTAATTCACCCCTCCACTTT.

V usage is TRBV28 and J usage is TRBJ1-2, with D unresolved. The CDR3 has 12 amino acids. Germline loops: CDR1 MDHEN, CDR2 SYDVKM. V was shortened by 6 bases and J by 4 bases, with 9 bases between the two germline ends. In DNA, the CDR3 is TGTGCCAGCAGCTGGGCCTTCTATGGCTACACCTTC. Protein product: CASSWAFYGYTF.

A single count supports this clone. The CDR3 coding sequence is TGTGCCAGCAGTGAAGCGCGGGGAAGGGAGACTGAAGCTTTCTTT. Translated: CASSEARGRETEAFF. The chain recombines TRBV2 with TRBJ1-1; D remains unclear. There are 15 residues in the CDR3. The V end lost 0 bases, the J end lost 5 bases, and 13 bases lay between the germline ends. Looked up from germline, CDR1 is SNHLY and CDR2 is FYNNEI.

This clone showed up just a few times. The chain links TRBV3-1 (or the pseudogene TRBV3-2) to TRBJ1-6; D unclear. The CDR3 is 14 amino acids. The ends were cut back, 1 base at V and 6 bases at J, with 7 bases in the middle. Germline V CDR1 and CDR2: LGHDT, YNNKEL (reference sequence). CDR3 residues: CASSQVHSNSPLHF. In DNA form, the CDR3 reads TGTGCCAGCAGCCAAGTACACAGTAATTCACCCCTCCACTTT.

The chain is built from TRBV27 and TRBJ2-3, with TRBD1 as a possible D gene (6 bases). This CDR3 contains 14 residues. The germline CDR1 and CDR2 sequences are MNHEY and SMNVEV (reference sequence). V shed 9 bases and J shed 0 bases, with 13 bases lying between them. CDR3: CASATGSSTDTQYF. As DNA, the CDR3 is TGTGCCAGTGCAACAGGGTCTAGCACAGATACGCAGTATTTT.